The rows below give T cell receptor beta chains drawn from one sample of a study of shared clonotypes between healthy human individuals. Here immunoSEQ multiplex PCR was the method, and the copy in TCRdb shows in-frame clones only, minus some. This table has around 1.4 million clones, roughly 98.5% appearing once. The sample comprised naive CD4+ T cells sorted from blood. The receptors stem from a man aged 25-45 years in good health. Both conserved end residues are trimmed from each CDR3. Clone size appears in some rows only: once, few, many, or a class for an expanded clone.

j_gene: TRBJ2-1
v_gene: TRBV7-8
abundance: NA
CDR3aa: ASRFLRDISPYNEQF

j_gene: TRBJ2-3
v_gene: TRBV30
abundance: NA
CDR3aa: ARTSGTRSTDTQY

j_gene: TRBJ2-1
v_gene: TRBV30
abundance: NA
CDR3aa: AWSKTGSVWVEQF

j_gene: TRBJ1-4
v_gene: TRBV6-1
abundance: NA
CDR3aa: ASIRDSNEKLF

j_gene: TRBJ2-3
v_gene: TRBV18
abundance: NA
CDR3aa: ASSPEQVISCTDTQY

j_gene: TRBJ2-7
v_gene: TRBV10-3
abundance: NA
CDR3aa: AITDRGSYEQY

j_gene: TRBJ2-7
v_gene: TRBV18
abundance: NA
CDR3aa: ASSHLAGGPDTEQY

j_gene: TRBJ2-1
v_gene: TRBV6-5
abundance: once
CDR3aa: ASLGLLDEQF

j_gene: TRBJ2-5
v_gene: TRBV7-2
abundance: NA
CDR3aa: ASSLRMGGETQY

j_gene: TRBJ1-5
v_gene: TRBV5-4
abundance: NA
CDR3aa: ASSLDHQPQH

j_gene: TRBJ1-2
v_gene: TRBV28
abundance: NA
CDR3aa: ASSPGQQGGYT

j_gene: TRBJ1-5
v_gene: TRBV19
abundance: NA
CDR3aa: ASSISRNQPQH

j_gene: TRBJ1-2
v_gene: TRBV5-1
abundance: NA
CDR3aa: ASSEPPGQGAGYT

j_gene: TRBJ1-1
v_gene: TRBV28
abundance: NA
CDR3aa: ASRTGGVNTEAF

j_gene: TRBJ2-7
v_gene: TRBV12-5
abundance: NA
CDR3aa: ASGLQTSGTYSYEQY

j_gene: TRBJ1-5
v_gene: TRBV27
abundance: NA
CDR3aa: ASSPDRFGNQPQH

j_gene: TRBJ2-3
v_gene: TRBV28
abundance: once
CDR3aa: ASSPPSTDTQY

j_gene: TRBJ2-4
v_gene: TRBV5-1
abundance: NA
CDR3aa: ASSFGLAGGLAKNIQY

j_gene: TRBJ2-2
v_gene: TRBV6-5
abundance: NA
CDR3aa: ASSYTGATNTGELF

j_gene: TRBJ1-2
v_gene: TRBV28
abundance: NA
CDR3aa: ASRLGGIYGYT

j_gene: TRBJ2-5
v_gene: TRBV6-5
abundance: NA
CDR3aa: ASSLGETQY

j_gene: TRBJ1-5
v_gene: TRBV6-5
abundance: NA
CDR3aa: ASSYSRDSNQPQH

j_gene: TRBJ2-3
v_gene: TRBV13
abundance: NA
CDR3aa: ASSRTEDTDTQY

j_gene: TRBJ2-2
v_gene: TRBV7-3
abundance: NA
CDR3aa: ASSIKQGPGELF

j_gene: TRBJ2-7
v_gene: TRBV2
abundance: NA
CDR3aa: ASSSGPTPLYEQY

j_gene: TRBJ1-3
v_gene: TRBV5-1
abundance: NA
CDR3aa: ASSPDGGGNTIY

j_gene: TRBJ2-2
v_gene: TRBV7-2
abundance: NA
CDR3aa: ASSLARTGELF

j_gene: TRBJ2-4
v_gene: TRBV7-9
abundance: NA
CDR3aa: ASSSPGGPRGIQY

j_gene: TRBJ1-5
v_gene: TRBV28
abundance: NA
CDR3aa: ASYSLFSNQPQH

j_gene: TRBJ2-1
v_gene: TRBV7-3
abundance: NA
CDR3aa: ASSSGGLVGFNEQF

j_gene: TRBJ2-2
v_gene: TRBV30
abundance: NA
CDR3aa: AWSPSGSRELF

j_gene: TRBJ2-2
v_gene: TRBV4-1
abundance: once
CDR3aa: ASSQEPSGANTGELF

j_gene: TRBJ2-3
v_gene: TRBV27
abundance: NA
CDR3aa: ASSLGVALGDTQY

j_gene: TRBJ2-2
v_gene: TRBV19
abundance: NA
CDR3aa: ASSIARVGGVAGELF

j_gene: TRBJ2-3
v_gene: TRBV5-1
abundance: NA
CDR3aa: ASSGAQTTDTQY

j_gene: TRBJ1-1
v_gene: TRBV19
abundance: NA
CDR3aa: ASKGADRASTEAF

j_gene: TRBJ2-7
v_gene: TRBV5-1
abundance: NA
CDR3aa: ASSSDYEQY

j_gene: TRBJ2-1
v_gene: TRBV9
abundance: NA
CDR3aa: ASSVGPRGTLDDEQF

j_gene: TRBJ2-1
v_gene: TRBV7-2
abundance: NA
CDR3aa: ASSFRQGKNEQF

j_gene: TRBJ1-4
v_gene: TRBV19
abundance: NA
CDR3aa: ASSMLGPQGFNEKLF

j_gene: TRBJ1-2
v_gene: TRBV4-2
abundance: once
CDR3aa: ASSQPITRTGGLVGYT

j_gene: TRBJ1-1
v_gene: TRBV5-1
abundance: NA
CDR3aa: ASSLDSNTEAF

j_gene: TRBJ2-5
v_gene: TRBV18
abundance: NA
CDR3aa: ASSPPQQGAGETQY

j_gene: TRBJ2-2
v_gene: TRBV9
abundance: NA
CDR3aa: ASKGVGLAVLGTGELF

j_gene: TRBJ2-5
v_gene: TRBV4-1
abundance: NA
CDR3aa: ASSQEGLAQETQY

j_gene: TRBJ1-3
v_gene: TRBV7-2
abundance: NA
CDR3aa: ASSLGDSGNTIY